This T cell receptor beta chain came from a study of CD8 T cells in ankylosing spondylitis. General observations from the study: Within peripheral blood, clones linked to disease were CD8+ and relatively rare. A subset of motif variants has previously been described in the synovial fluid and blood of reactive arthritis. Seven to nine highly homologous variants made up a TCR beta motif that seemed to typify ankylosing spondylitis blood. Disease-linked clones reportedly concentrated significantly in matched ankylosing spondylitis synovial fluid.

The CDR3 has 10 amino acids. With 7 bases removed from V and 4 bases from J, the gap between germline ends came to 6 bases. Germline CDR1 and CDR2: SQVTM and ANQGSEA. Concerning this clonotype itself: Its cognate antigen is unknown.

Quantitative molecular-barcoded 5'-RACE generated the TCR beta libraries. MiXCR, run by TCRdb on the 5' RACE reads, gives a single entry per CDR3 protein. This table holds 700,000 or so distinct CDR3 sequences, around 19% found once. Sequenced: blood, either unsorted or a sorted T cell fraction (not recorded which). The source of this sequence is a male donor with ankylosing spondylitis. J is TRBJ2-3 and V is TRBV29-1, with D uncertain. CDR3 DNA: TGCAGCGACCTCTCAGATACGCAGTATTTT. Its protein is CSDLSDTQYF.